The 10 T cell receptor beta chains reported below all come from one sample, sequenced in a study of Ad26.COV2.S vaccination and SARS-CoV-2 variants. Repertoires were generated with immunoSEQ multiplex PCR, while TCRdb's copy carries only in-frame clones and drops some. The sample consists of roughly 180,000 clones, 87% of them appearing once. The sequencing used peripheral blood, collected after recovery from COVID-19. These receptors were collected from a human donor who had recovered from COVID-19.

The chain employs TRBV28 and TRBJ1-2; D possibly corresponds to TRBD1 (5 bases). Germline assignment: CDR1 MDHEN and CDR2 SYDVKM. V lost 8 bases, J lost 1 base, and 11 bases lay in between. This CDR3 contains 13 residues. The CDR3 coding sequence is TGTGCCAGCCGACGTCAGGGTAACTATGGCTACACCTTC. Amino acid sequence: CASRRQGNYGYTF.

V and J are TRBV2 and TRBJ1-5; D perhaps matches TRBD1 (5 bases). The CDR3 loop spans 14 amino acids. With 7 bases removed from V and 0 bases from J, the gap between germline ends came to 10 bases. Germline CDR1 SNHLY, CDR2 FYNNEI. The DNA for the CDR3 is TGTGCCAGCACGGGGGGTAATAGCAATCAGCCCCAGCATTTT. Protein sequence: CASTGGNSNQPQHF.

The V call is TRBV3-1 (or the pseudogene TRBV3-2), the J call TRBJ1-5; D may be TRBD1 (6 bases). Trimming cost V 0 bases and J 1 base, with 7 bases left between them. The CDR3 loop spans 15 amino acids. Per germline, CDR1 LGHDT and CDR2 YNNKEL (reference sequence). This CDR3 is CASSQDTGSNQPQHF. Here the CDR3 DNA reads TGTGCCAGCAGCCAAGACACAGGGAGCAATCAGCCCCAGCATTTT.

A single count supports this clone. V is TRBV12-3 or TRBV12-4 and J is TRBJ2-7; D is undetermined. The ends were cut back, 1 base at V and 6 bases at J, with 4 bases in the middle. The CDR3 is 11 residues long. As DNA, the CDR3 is TGTGCCAGCAGTTTAGTGGGCGAGCAGTACTTC. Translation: CASSLVGEQYF.

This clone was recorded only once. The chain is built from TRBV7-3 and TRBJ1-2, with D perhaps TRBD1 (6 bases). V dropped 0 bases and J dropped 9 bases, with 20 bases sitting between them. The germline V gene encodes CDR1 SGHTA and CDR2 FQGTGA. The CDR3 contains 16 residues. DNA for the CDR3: TGTGCCAGCAGCTTAACTCCGACAAGGGGGAACCCTAGCTACACCTTC. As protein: CASSLTPTRGNPSYTF.

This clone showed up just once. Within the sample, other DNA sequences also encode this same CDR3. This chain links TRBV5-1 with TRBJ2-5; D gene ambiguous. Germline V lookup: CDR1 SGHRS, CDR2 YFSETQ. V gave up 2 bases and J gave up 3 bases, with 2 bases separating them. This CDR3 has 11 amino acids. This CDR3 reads CASSFKETQYF. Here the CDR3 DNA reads TGCGCCAGCAGCTTTAAAGAGACCCAGTACTTC. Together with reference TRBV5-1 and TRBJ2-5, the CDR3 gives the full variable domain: KAGVTQTPRYLIKTRGQQVTLSCSPISGHRSVSWYQQTPGQGLQFLFEYFSETQRNKGNFPGRFSGRQFSNSRSEMNVSTLELGDSALYLCASSFKETQYFGPGTRLLVL.

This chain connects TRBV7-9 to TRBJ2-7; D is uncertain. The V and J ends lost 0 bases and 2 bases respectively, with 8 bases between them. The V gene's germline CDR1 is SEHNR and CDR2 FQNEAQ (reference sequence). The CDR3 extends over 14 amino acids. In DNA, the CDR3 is TGTGCCAGCAGCTTAGCGGTCACAGCCTACGAGCAGTACTTC. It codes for CASSLAVTAYEQYF.

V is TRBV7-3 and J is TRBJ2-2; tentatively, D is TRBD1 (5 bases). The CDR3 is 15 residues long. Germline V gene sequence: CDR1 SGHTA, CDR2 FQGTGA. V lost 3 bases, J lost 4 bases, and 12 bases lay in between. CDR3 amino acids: CASSFDRRSTGELFF. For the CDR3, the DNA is TGTGCCAGCAGCTTCGACAGAAGAAGCACCGGGGAGCTGTTTTTT.

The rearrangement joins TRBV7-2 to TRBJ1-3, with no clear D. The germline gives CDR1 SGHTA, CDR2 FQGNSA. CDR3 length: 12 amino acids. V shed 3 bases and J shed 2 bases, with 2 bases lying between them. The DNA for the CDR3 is TGTGCCAGCAGCTTGGCTGGAAACACCATATATTTT. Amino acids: CASSLAGNTIYF.

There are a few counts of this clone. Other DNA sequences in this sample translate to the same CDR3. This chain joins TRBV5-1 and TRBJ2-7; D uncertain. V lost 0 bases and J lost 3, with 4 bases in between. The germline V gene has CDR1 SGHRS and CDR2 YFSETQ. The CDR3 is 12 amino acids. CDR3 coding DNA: TGCGCCAGCAGCTTGGACGGCTACGAGCAGTACTTC. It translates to CASSLDGYEQYF.